This TCR beta chain was found in a study of T cells after yellow fever vaccination. It was through 5'RACE template switching that TCR cDNA was made, with a universal primer site and UMIs added. TCRdb reprocessed the 5' RACE reads with MiXCR, giving one entry per CDR3 protein. The sample gives 300,000 to 400,000 distinct CDR3 sequences, around 8.1% of which show up once; 17% is in the top ten. This CDR3 contains 14 residues. V dropped 5 bases and J dropped 1 base, with 11 bases sitting between them. The germline V gene encodes CDR1 SGHVS and CDR2 FQNEAQ. Study results and caveats: After the booster, 96% of CD4 and roughly nine tenths of CD8 primary-response clones were re-detected.

There are many counts of this clonotype. Antigen: not known. The input for sequencing was PBMCs, taken roughly 46 days after the first yellow fever vaccination. This receptor was identified in a man younger than 30 who received the YFV17D yellow fever vaccine. J is TRBJ1-1 and V is TRBV7-8, with no clear D. For the CDR3, the DNA is TGTGCCAGCAGCCCGTTGAGGGAGAACACTGAAGCTTTCTTT. Its translation is CASSPLRENTEAFF.